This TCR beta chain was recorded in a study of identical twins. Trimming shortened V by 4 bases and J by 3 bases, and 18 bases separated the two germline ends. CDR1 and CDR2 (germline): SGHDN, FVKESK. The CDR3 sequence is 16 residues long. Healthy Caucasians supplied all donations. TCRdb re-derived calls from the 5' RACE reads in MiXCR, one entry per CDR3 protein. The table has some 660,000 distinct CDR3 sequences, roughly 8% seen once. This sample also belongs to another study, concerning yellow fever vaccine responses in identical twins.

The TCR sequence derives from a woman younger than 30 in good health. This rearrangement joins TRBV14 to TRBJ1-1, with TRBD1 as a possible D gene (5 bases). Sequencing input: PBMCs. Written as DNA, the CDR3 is TGTGCCAGCAGCCCCGAGGCCAGGGCTCGCGACACTGAAGCTTTCTTT. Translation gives CASSPEARARDTEAFF.